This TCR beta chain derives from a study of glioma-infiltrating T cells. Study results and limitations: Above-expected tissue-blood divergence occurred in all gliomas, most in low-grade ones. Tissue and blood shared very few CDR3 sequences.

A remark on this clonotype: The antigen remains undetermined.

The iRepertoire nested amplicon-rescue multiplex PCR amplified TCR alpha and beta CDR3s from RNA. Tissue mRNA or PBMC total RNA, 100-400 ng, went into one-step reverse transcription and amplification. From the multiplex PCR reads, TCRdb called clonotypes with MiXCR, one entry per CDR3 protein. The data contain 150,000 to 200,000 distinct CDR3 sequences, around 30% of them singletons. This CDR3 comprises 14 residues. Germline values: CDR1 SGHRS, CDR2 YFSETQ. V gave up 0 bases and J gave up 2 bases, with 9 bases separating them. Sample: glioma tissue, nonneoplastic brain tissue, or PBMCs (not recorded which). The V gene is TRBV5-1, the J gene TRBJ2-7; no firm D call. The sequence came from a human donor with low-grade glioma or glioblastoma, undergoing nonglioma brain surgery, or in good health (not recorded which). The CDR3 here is CASSLESDTYEQYF. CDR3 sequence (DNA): TGCGCCAGCAGCTTGGAATCAGACACCTACGAGCAGTACTTC.